The present TCR beta chain was sequenced within a study of cytomegalovirus exposure and HLA in healthy donors. Findings and caveats of the study: Per a later analysis, approximately 16,000 TCR beta sequences showed association with HLA alleles at 0.05 false discovery rate.

Researchers ran the PCR with 60 Vbeta and 13 Jbeta primers. Profiling relied on immunoSEQ multiplex PCR, and the TCRdb table lists in-frame clones only, not all of them. The sample has 150,000 to 200,000 clones, 70% to 75% seen once. Worth noting for this clone: Its antigen is unknown.

The V gene lost 4 bases and the J gene lost 8 bases, with 24 bases spanning the gap. This CDR3 contains 17 residues. The germline V gene encodes CDR1 KGHSH and CDR2 LQKENI. The specimen was PBMCs. The rearrangement uses TRBV18 and TRBJ2-1; tentative D call: TRBD1 (6 bases). This clonotype was obtained from a man in his late teens or twenties in good health and CMV-seropositive. The DNA of the CDR3 is TGTGCCAGCTCACTTAATTCAGGGGAACTGGCTAGTCATGAGCAGTTCTTC. Translated, it gives CASSLNSGELASHEQFF.